Described below is a single TCR beta chain sequence and its context. CDR3 size: 17 residues. Germline loops: CDR1 SEHNR, CDR2 FQNEAQ (reference sequence). The record originates from a study of monozygotic twins with inflammatory bowel disease. TCRdb derives one entry per CDR3 protein from the 5' RACE reads, leaving out DNA. This specimen shows around 380,000 distinct CDR3 sequences; the ten leading clones hold approximately 2.3%. The sample comprised blood. The rearrangement uses TRBV7-9 and TRBJ2-3; TCRdb indicates TRBD1, and absent DNA this call remains unverified. The sequence derives from a human donor with ulcerative colitis or Crohn's disease, or a healthy co-twin of an affected twin (not recorded which). The CDR3 loop is CASSLAPHVTGWDTQYF.